The T cell receptor (beta chain) under discussion was sequenced for a study of T cells in Graves' hyperthyroidism and ophthalmopathy. Concerning this clonotype itself: What it binds is unknown.

Regions amplified from RNA transcripts were the TCR beta CDR3 regions. HTBI primers drove first-round RT-PCR of the TCR CDR3. TCRdb reprocessed the multiplex PCR reads via MiXCR and lists one record per CDR3 protein. The profile covers around 700,000 distinct CDR3 sequences, with roughly a sixth appearing a single time and around 17% taken by the ten largest. V lost 0 bases to trimming and J lost 4 bases, with 10 bases between them. The CDR3 extends over 15 amino acids. Patients were aged 18 to 65, had disease duration under 2 months, and had newly diagnosed hyperthyroidism. Not enrolled were patients with uncontrolled infection, other autoimmune disease, pregnancy or lactation. Study-wide findings and caveats: The authors' 13 V-J model separated ophthalmopathy from stable hyperthyroidism.

This TCR came from a woman aged 45-60 years with Graves' hyperthyroidism that later progressed to Graves' ophthalmopathy. The sample comprised blood. V gene TRBV12-3 or TRBV12-4 combines with J gene TRBJ2-1; D possibly matches TRBD1 or TRBD2 (5 bases each). CDR3 DNA: TGTGCCAGCAGTTTAGCGGGACCGATATACAATGAGCAGTTCTTC. Translated: CASSLAGPIYNEQFF.